One TCR beta chain is described in this entry. Antigen: not known. The data derive from a study of cytomegalovirus exposure and HLA in healthy donors. Whole-study findings and limits: An Asian-associated ancestry cluster reportedly showed fewer N-insertions than the approximately 700-donor mean in a later analysis. The presence/absence work took it that sequencing depth was about the same across donors. Analyzed later, association rates of TCRs varied across HLA loci, with DRB1 most and HLA-C fewest. V- and J-gene trimming of TCR beta was linked (in a later analysis) to a missense DCLRE1C variant.

The PCR was carried out with 60 Vbeta primers and 13 Jbeta primers. Method: immunoSEQ multiplex PCR; TCRdb's copy keeps in-frame clones and lacks some. Of roughly 300,000 clones listed, around 86% were seen once; the top ten hold around 4%. The TCR originated in a man aged 40-49 years in good health and CMV-seropositive. Sequenced: PBMCs.

DNA of the CDR3: TGCGCCAGCAGCCAAAATCACAGGGATGGCTACACCTTC. Translating it yields CASSQNHRDGYTF. The chain recombines TRBV5-1 with TRBJ1-2; possibly TRBD1 for D (6 bases). The CDR3 loop spans 13 amino acids. Germline-derived CDR1 and CDR2 are SGHRS and YFSETQ. V lost 4 bases, J lost 6 bases, and 13 bases lay in between.